Here is one T cell receptor beta chain with its context. The data were obtained in a study of blood T cell repertoires in COVID-19. Across the study: Acute-phase and convalescent COVID-19 samples originated in the United States, Italy and Spain. PBMCs, B-cell-depleted T cells, or T cells provided the cDNA or gDNA that made up the material.

As originally analysed: Amplification of reference gene primers provided the estimated nucleated cell counts. Produced via immunoSEQ multiplex PCR; TCRdb's table is partial and in-frame only. The V and J calls and clone size come from that table; D and trimming were worked out from the DNA. The repertoire holds about 240,000 clones, with about 79% as singletons. V gave up 1 base and J gave up 4 bases; unmatched junction bases: 4. The CDR3 covers 16 residues. Germline V gene data show CDR1 as SGHAT and CDR2 as FQDESV (reference sequence). The chain employs TRBV11-1 and TRBJ2-2; 9 bases are a match to TRBD2. The sequence came from a woman older than 75 with acute or convalescent COVID-19. Sequencing was carried out using peripheral blood. This CDR3 is CASSLELAGLTGELFF. CDR3 nucleotides: TGTGCCAGCAGCTTAGAACTAGCGGGCCTCACCGGGGAGCTGTTTTTT.